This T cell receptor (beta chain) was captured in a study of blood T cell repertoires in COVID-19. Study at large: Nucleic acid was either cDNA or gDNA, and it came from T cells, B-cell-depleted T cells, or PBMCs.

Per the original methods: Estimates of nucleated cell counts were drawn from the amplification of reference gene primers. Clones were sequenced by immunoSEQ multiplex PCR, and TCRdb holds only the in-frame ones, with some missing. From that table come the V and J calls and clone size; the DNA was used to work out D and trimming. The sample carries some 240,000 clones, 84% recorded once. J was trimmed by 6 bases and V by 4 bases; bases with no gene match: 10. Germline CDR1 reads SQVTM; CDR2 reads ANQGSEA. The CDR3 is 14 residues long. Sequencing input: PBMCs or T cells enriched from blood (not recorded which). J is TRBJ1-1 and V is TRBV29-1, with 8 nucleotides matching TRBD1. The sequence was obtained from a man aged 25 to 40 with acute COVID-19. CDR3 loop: CSVGERQGAAEAFF. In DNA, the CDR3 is TGCAGCGTTGGAGAGCGGCAGGGGGCGGCTGAAGCTTTCTTT.